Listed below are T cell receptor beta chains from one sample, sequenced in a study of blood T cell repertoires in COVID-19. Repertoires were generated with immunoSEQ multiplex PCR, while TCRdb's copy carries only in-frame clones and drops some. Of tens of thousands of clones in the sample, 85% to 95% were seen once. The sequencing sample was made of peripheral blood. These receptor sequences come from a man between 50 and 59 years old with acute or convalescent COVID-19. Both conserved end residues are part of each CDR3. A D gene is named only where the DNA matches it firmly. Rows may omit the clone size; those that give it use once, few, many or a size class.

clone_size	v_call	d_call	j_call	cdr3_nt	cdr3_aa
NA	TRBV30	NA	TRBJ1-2	TGTGCCGGGGAACTAGGCCATGGGGTCGACTATGGCTACACCTTC	CAGELGHGVDYGYTF
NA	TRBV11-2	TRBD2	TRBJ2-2	TGTGCCAGCAGCTTATACGGCGGGGGGGCCACCGGGGAGCTGTTTTTT	CASSLYGGGATGELFF
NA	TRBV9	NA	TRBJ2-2	TGTGCCAGCAGCGTAGGAGCGGTTCCGGCCCCCGACTCCGGGGAGCTGTTTTTT	CASSVGAVPAPDSGELFF
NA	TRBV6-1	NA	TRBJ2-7	TGTGCCAGCAGTGAAGGGCTAGATCCCTACGAGCAGTACTTC	CASSEGLDPYEQYF
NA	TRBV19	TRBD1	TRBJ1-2	TGTGCCAGTAGTATGAACAGGGGGCCGGATGGCTACACCTTC	CASSMNRGPDGYTF
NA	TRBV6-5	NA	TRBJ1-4	TGTGCCAGCGGACAGATTAATGAAAAACTGTTTTTT	CASGQINEKLFF
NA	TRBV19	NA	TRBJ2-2	TGTGCCAGTAGGGAAACGGGACAACCCAACACCGGGGAGCTGTTTTTT	CASRETGQPNTGELFF
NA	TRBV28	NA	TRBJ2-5	TGTGCCAGCAGTTTAGGCGAGACCCAGTACTTC	CASSLGETQYF
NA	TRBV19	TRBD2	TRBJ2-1	TGTGCCAGCACTTCCGGGGGGGCCAATATGAATGAGCAGTTCTTC	CASTSGGANMNEQFF
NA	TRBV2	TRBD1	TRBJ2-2	TGTGCCAGCAAAGGAGACAGGGGGTCCACCGGGGAGCTGTTTTTT	CASKGDRGSTGELFF
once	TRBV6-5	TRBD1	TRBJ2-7	TGTGCCAGCAGTACAGGGGGCCTTAGCTCCTACGAGCAGTACTTC	CASSTGGLSSYEQYF
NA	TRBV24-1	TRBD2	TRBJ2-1	TGTGCCACCAGTGATTCACCGGGACTAGCGGGCAATGAGCAGTTCTTC	CATSDSPGLAGNEQFF
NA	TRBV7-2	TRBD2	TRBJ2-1	TGTGCCAGCACCGTCGGGACTAGCGGGGGCAATGAGCAGTTCTTC	CASTVGTSGGNEQFF
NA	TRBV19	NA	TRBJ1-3	TGTGCCAGTAGGGACTGGACTGGAAACACCATATATTTT	CASRDWTGNTIYF
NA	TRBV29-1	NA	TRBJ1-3	TGCAGCGCCTTTCGGGGGGGTCCTGGAAACACCATATATTTT	CSAFRGGPGNTIYF
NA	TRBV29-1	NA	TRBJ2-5	TGCAGCGGCCGCACCGGCGGGGAGACCCAGTACTTC	CSGRTGGETQYF
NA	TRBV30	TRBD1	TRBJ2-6	TGTGCCTTAGGCCGCAGGGGGAGTCCTGGGGCCAACGTCCTGACTTTC	CALGRRGSPGANVLTF
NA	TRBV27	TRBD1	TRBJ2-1	TGTGCCAGTAATCCTACGAGACTGGACAGGGAGCAGTTCTTC	CASNPTRLDREQFF
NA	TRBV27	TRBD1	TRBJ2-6	TGTGCCAGCAGTTTCTCGTCGGCAGGGGGACCAGGGGCCAACGTCCTGACTTTC	CASSFSSAGGPGANVLTF
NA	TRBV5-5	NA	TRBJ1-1	TGTGCCAGCAGGGAACCAGGGGTTCCGAACGCTGAAGCTTTCTTT	CASREPGVPNAEAFF
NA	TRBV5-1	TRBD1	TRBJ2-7	TGCGCCACCTCAACAGGGGATCTAGACGAGCAGTACTTC	CATSTGDLDEQYF
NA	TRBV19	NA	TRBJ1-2	TGTGCCAGTAGTATCAACCTGGCCTATGGCTACACCTTC	CASSINLAYGYTF
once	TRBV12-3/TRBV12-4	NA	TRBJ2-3	TGTGCCAGCAGTTACTCCAGGGATACGCAGTATTTT	CASSYSRDTQYF
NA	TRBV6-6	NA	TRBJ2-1	TGTGCCAGCCGACAGTCCTCCTACAATGAGCAGTTCTTC	CASRQSSYNEQFF
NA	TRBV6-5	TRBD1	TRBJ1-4	TGTGCCAGCAGCAGAAACAGGGGCACTAATGAAAAACTGTTTTTT	CASSRNRGTNEKLFF
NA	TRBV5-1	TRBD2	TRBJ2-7	TGCGCCAGCAGAGCGGGAGCAGCGGGGGAATCCTACGAGCAGTACTTC	CASRAGAAGESYEQYF
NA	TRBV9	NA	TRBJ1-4	TGTGCCAGCAGCGTAGGGGAGGGGCTATTTCCTAATGAAAAACTGTTTTTT	CASSVGEGLFPNEKLFF
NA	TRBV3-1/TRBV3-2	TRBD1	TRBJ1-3	TGTGCCAGCAGCCAGGGGACAGGCTCTGGAAACACCATATATTTT	CASSQGTGSGNTIYF
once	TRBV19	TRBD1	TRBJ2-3	TGTGCCAGCGGACAGGGAGGTACGCAGTATTTT	CASGQGGTQYF
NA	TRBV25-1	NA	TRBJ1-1	TGTGCCAGCAGTGAAGTTGACCGGGGGACTGAAGCTTTCTTT	CASSEVDRGTEAFF
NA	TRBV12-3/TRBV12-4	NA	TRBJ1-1	TGTGCCAGCAGTCCCGCAGGCACTGAAGCTTTCTTT	CASSPAGTEAFF
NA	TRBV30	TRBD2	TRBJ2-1	TGTGCCTGGAGAGGGTCGGGGGGGCCGTACAATGAGCAGTTCTTC	CAWRGSGGPYNEQFF
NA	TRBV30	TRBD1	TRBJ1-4	TGTGCCTTCAGGCCGGGACAGATAAATGAAAAACTGTTTTTT	CAFRPGQINEKLFF
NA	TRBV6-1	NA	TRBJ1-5	TGTGCCAGCAGTGAAGGCGGGGGCCCTCAACCCCAGCATTTT	CASSEGGGPQPQHF
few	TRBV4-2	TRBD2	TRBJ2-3	TGTGCCAGCAGCCAAGACGGTAGCGGGGGACTCACAGATACGCAGTATTTT	CASSQDGSGGLTDTQYF
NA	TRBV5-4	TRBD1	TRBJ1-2	TGTGCCAGCAGCTTGCAGGGGGCAAAAGGCTACACCTTC	CASSLQGAKGYTF
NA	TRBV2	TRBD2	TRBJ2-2	TGTGCCAGCAGGGCCGGGACTAGCGGGGGGGCCGGTTACCCCGGGGAGCTGTTTTTT	CASRAGTSGGAGYPGELFF
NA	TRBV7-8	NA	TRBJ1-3	TGTGCCAGCAGCTTAACGACAGGAACCTCTGGAAACACCATATATTTT	CASSLTTGTSGNTIYF
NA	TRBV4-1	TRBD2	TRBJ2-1	TGCGCCAGCAGCCAAGGTAGTTGGACTAGCGCGGATGAGCAGTTCTTC	CASSQGSWTSADEQFF
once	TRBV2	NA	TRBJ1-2	TGTGCCAGCAAAAAGGTACAGGGCGGCTACACCTTC	CASKKVQGGYTF
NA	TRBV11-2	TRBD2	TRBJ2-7	TGTGCCAGCAGCTCTTCCGGGACTAGCGGCTACGAGCAGTACTTC	CASSSSGTSGYEQYF
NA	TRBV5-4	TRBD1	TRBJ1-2	TGTGCCAGCAGCTCGGCAGACAGGGGCCCTAGCTATGGCTACACCTTC	CASSSADRGPSYGYTF
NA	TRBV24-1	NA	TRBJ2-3	TGTGCCACCAGTGGTCAGGGAGATACGCAGTATTTT	CATSGQGDTQYF
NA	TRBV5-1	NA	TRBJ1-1	TGCGCCAGCAGCGGCAACACTGAAGCTTTCTTT	CASSGNTEAFF
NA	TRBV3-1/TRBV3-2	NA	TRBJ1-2	TGTGCCAGCAGCCAAGACGAGGGAGCCTATGGCTACACCTTC	CASSQDEGAYGYTF
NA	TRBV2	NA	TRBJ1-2	TGTGCCAGCAGTGCCCCAGGAACCTATGGCTACACCTTC	CASSAPGTYGYTF
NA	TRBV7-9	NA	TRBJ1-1	TGTGCCAGCAGCGGGGCAGCCAACACTGAAGCTTTCTTT	CASSGAANTEAFF
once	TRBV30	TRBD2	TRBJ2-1	TGTGCCTGGGGGACTAGCGGGGACAATGAGCAGTTCTTC	CAWGTSGDNEQFF
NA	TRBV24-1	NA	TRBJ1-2	TGTGCCACCAGTGAGATAGACGGGGGCTACACCTTC	CATSEIDGGYTF
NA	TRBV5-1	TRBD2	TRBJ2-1	TGCGCCAGCAGCCGTCTTATCGGGGGGGTCAACAATGAGCAGTTCTTC	CASSRLIGGVNNEQFF
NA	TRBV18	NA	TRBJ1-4	TGTGCCAGCTCAAACACCTTGGGGACACCGGAAAAACTGTTTTTT	CASSNTLGTPEKLFF
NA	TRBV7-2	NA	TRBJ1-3	TGTGCCAGCAGCCCTCCCCCATCAGGAGGGTCTGGAAACACCATATATTTT	CASSPPPSGGSGNTIYF
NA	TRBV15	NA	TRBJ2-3	TGTGCCACCAGCAGAGAGGGGGCAGGGGCAGATACGCAGTATTTT	CATSREGAGADTQYF
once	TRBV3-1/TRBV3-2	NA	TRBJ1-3	TGTGCCAGCAGCCTCCCCTCCCGGAGCTCTGGAAACACCATATATTTT	CASSLPSRSSGNTIYF
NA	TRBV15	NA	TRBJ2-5	TGTGCCACCAGCAGCCTACACGAAACGGGGGAGACCCAGTACTTC	CATSSLHETGETQYF
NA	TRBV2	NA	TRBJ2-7	TGTGCCAGCAGTGTGGGGCAGCACTACGAGCAGTACTTC	CASSVGQHYEQYF
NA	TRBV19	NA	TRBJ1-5	TGTGCCAGTAGTCCAGGGGGCAATCAGCCCCAGCATTTT	CASSPGGNQPQHF